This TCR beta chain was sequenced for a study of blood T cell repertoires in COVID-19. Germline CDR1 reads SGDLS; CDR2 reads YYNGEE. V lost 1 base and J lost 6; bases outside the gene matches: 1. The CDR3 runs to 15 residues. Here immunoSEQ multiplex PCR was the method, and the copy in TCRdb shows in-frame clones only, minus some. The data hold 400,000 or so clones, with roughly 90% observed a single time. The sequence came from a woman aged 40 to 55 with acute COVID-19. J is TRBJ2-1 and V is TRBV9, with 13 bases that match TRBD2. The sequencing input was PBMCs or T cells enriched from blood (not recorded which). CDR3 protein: CASSVTSGGVNEQFF. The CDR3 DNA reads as TGTGCCAGCAGCGTAACTAGCGGGGGGGTCAATGAGCAGTTCTTC.